This T cell receptor beta chain is drawn from a study of cytomegalovirus exposure and HLA in healthy donors. Study-wide results and caveats: In an earlier analysis, in some 540 donors, most V segments appeared productive either ~87% or ~30% of the time. Researchers catalogued approximately 170 TCR beta chains as cytomegalovirus-associated.

Concerning this clone: The target antigen is unknown.

V gave up 2 bases and J gave up 3 bases; unmatched junction bases: 6. Germline assignment: CDR1 LNHNV and CDR2 YYDKDF (reference sequence). The CDR3 has 16 residues. The PCR ran on 60 Vbeta and 13 Jbeta primers. Sequencing used immunoSEQ multiplex PCR; TCRdb keeps in-frame clones, though not all of them. Of some 170,000 clones in the sample, about three quarters are singletons; the top ten hold more than 3%. Sequencing was done on a sample of PBMCs. The sequence was collected from a woman in her sixties or seventies in good health and CMV-seropositive. The chain recombines TRBV15 with TRBJ2-3, with 9 bases identical to TRBD1. Here the CDR3 reads CATSRTGGIRTDTQYF. CDR3 nucleotide sequence: TGTGCCACCAGCAGAACAGGGGGCATCAGGACAGATACGCAGTATTTT.